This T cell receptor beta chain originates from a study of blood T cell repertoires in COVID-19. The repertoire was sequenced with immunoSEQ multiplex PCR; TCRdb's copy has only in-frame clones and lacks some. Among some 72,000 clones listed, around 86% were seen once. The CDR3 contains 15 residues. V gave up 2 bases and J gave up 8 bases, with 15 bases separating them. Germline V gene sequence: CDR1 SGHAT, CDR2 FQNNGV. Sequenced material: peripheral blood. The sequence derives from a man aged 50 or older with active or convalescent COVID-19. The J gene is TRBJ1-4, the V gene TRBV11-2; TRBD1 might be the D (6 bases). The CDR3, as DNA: TGTGCCAGCAGCTTATATGGGGGCTCGGGAGAAAAACTGTTTTTT. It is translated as CASSLYGGSGEKLFF. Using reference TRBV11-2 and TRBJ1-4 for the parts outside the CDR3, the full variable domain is EAGVAQSPRYKIIEKRQSVAFWCNPISGHATLYWYQQILGQGPKLLIQFQNNGVVDDSQLPKDRFSAERLKGVDSTLKIQPAKLEDSAVYLCASSLYGGSGEKLFFGSGTQLSVL.